Reported below is one T cell receptor (beta chain). The antigen remains unidentified. The data stem from a study of shared clonotypes between healthy human individuals. Study results and limitations: Non-shared clonotypes had lower generation probabilities than those shared by all four donors. Sampling included only blood; tissue repertoires likely differ. Clonotype sharing among donors was expected to depend on sequencing depth.

Terminally differentiated effector memory CD45RA+ cells were excluded from the naive CD8 cells, which were CD45RO-negative and positively selected for CCR7. None of the donors, who were healthy HIV-negative adults, had recently had acute infections or vaccinations. Between the trimmed V and J ends, which lost 8 bases and 2 bases, there was a span of 15 bases. Per germline, CDR1 MDHEN and CDR2 SYDVKM. The CDR3 is made up of 14 amino acids. Sequenced by immunoSEQ multiplex PCR; TCRdb stores in-frame clones only, minus some. The sample holds some 2.1 million clones; over 85% are singletons and the top ten take about 1.7%.

The chain uses TRBV28 and TRBJ1-2, with D perhaps TRBD1 (6 bases). Sequenced input: naive CD8+ T cells from PBMCs. This clonotype was obtained from a man aged 18 to 29 in good health. Some clones in this sample may be carry-over from other donors' samples. The CDR3 here is CASDKGGGNYGYTF. CDR3 sequence (DNA): TGTGCCAGCGATAAGGGGGGTGGCAACTATGGCTACACCTTC.